These T cell receptor beta chains were read from a single sample in a study of technical replicates of blood from a few donors. The protocol was immunoSEQ multiplex PCR, while the TCRdb copy is restricted to in-frame clones and leaves out a portion. Here the sample spans 50,000 to 70,000 clones, roughly nine tenths being singletons. The specimen was PBMCs. Source of these receptors: a human donor in good health. Some clones in this sample may be carry-over from other donors' samples. CDR3s include the opening cysteine and the closing phenylalanine or tryptophan. Fields, in order: D gene, J gene, clone size, V gene, CDR3 DNA, CDR3 protein. The D gene is left open where the match is weak. Clone size appears in some rows only: once, few, many, or a class for an expanded clone.

>TRBD2|TRBJ2-3|-|TRBV7-3
TGTGCCAGCAGCTTAACAGGACTAGCTACAGATACGCAGTATTTT
CASSLTGLATDTQYF
>TRBD1|TRBJ1-4|-|TRBV7-3
TGTGCCAGCAGTAGAGACAGGGGCGAAAAACTGTTTTTT
CASSRDRGEKLFF
>TRBD1|TRBJ2-1|-|TRBV2
TGTGCCAGCAGTGAACCGACAGGGAGTAGTAATGAGCAGTTCTTC
CASSEPTGSSNEQFF
>-|TRBJ2-7|-|TRBV9
TGTGCCAGCAGCCTAAACCCTTTAGACGAGCAGTACTTC
CASSLNPLDEQYF
>-|TRBJ2-6|-|TRBV9
TGTGCCAGCAGGGAAGGACTTTCTGGGGCCAACGTCCTGACTTTC
CASREGLSGANVLTF
>-|TRBJ2-7|-|TRBV6-5
TGTGCCAGCAGTGCGGGGATAAGCTACGAGCAGTACTTC
CASSAGISYEQYF
>TRBD1|TRBJ2-3|-|TRBV2
TGTGCCAGCAGTGACAGGGGGTTGACAGATACGCAGTATTTT
CASSDRGLTDTQYF
>TRBD1|TRBJ2-5|-|TRBV2
TGTGCCAGCACCCAGACCCGGACAGGACAAGAGACCCAGTACTTC
CASTQTRTGQETQYF
>TRBD1|TRBJ1-5|once|TRBV10-3
TGTGCCATCAGTGAGGGGACAGGGAGCAATCAGCCCCAGCATTTT
CAISEGTGSNQPQHF
>-|TRBJ1-1|-|TRBV5-6
TGTGCCAGCAGCTTGCTGCCCGGTGAAGCTTTCTTT
CASSLLPGEAFF
>TRBD2|TRBJ2-7|-|TRBV18
TGTGCCAGCTCACCTTCGGGACTAGCGGGAGCAGAGCAGTACTTC
CASSPSGLAGAEQYF
>TRBD2|TRBJ2-5|-|TRBV4-2
TGTGCCAGCAGCCAAGATGCTAGCGGGGGGCAAGAGACCCAGTACTTC
CASSQDASGGQETQYF
>TRBD1|TRBJ1-1|-|TRBV11-2
TGTGCCAGCAGCGGACAGGGGGCGACGAACACTGAAGCTTTCTTT
CASSGQGATNTEAFF
>TRBD1|TRBJ2-7|-|TRBV10-3
TGTGCCGCCCAGGGGGAGTCCTACGAGCAGTACTTC
CAAQGESYEQYF
>-|TRBJ2-3|-|TRBV7-2
TGTGCCAGCAGCCAAACGAGGGTGAGCACAGATACGCAGTATTTT
CASSQTRVSTDTQYF
>-|TRBJ1-1|few|TRBV15
TGTGCCGCAGGAAATCTCAAGTCTGAAGCTTTCTTT
CAAGNLKSEAFF
>-|TRBJ2-1|-|TRBV6-5
TGTGCCAGCAGACTGACTGACGGGAAATACAATGAGCAGTTCTTC
CASRLTDGKYNEQFF
>TRBD1|TRBJ1-1|-|TRBV5-6
TGTGCCAGCAGCACTCCGGGACAGAAGAACACTGAAGCTTTCTTT
CASSTPGQKNTEAFF
>TRBD2|TRBJ2-7|-|TRBV5-1
TGCGCCAGCAGCTGGACTAGCGGAGCTCCTCTCGAGCAGTACTTC
CASSWTSGAPLEQYF
>TRBD1|TRBJ1-5|-|TRBV4-1
TGCGCCAGCAGCGGACAGGTTAATCAGCCCCAGCATTTT
CASSGQVNQPQHF
>-|TRBJ1-2|-|TRBV5-6
TGTGCCAGCAGCTTTCGGGGGGGCTATGGCTACACCTTC
CASSFRGGYGYTF
>-|TRBJ2-1|-|TRBV29-1
TGCAGCGTTGACTGGATAGGAGATCTCAATGAGCAGTTCTTC
CSVDWIGDLNEQFF
>-|TRBJ2-5|-|TRBV30
TGTGCCTGGAGTGTAACCCGCGACAGCAAGATAGGGGAGACCCAGTACTTC
CAWSVTRDSKIGETQYF
>TRBD1|TRBJ1-2|-|TRBV6-5
TGTGCCAGCAGCCCGGGACAGCTGAGTAACTATGGCTACACCTTC
CASSPGQLSNYGYTF
>TRBD1|TRBJ2-2|-|TRBV4-2
TGTGCCAGCAGCCAAGCCGGGACAGGGGGATTCGGGGAGCTGTTTTTT
CASSQAGTGGFGELFF
>-|TRBJ1-3|-|TRBV9
TGTGCCAGCAGCCCTCTTTCCGGCTCTGGAAACACCATATATTTT
CASSPLSGSGNTIYF
>TRBD2|TRBJ2-5|-|TRBV7-9
TGTGCCAGCAGCTTTTGGTCTAGCGGGGGGGGAGAGACCCAGTACTTC
CASSFWSSGGGETQYF
>TRBD1|TRBJ1-1|-|TRBV19
TGTGCCAGTAGTCCTCGACAGGGCATGAACACTGAAGCTTTCTTT
CASSPRQGMNTEAFF
>TRBD1|TRBJ2-5|once|TRBV11-2
TGTGCCAGCAGCCCAGACAGGGCTGGGGCGGGAGAGACCCAGTACTTC
CASSPDRAGAGETQYF
>TRBD1|TRBJ1-2|-|TRBV4-1
TGCGCCAGCAGCCAAGACAGGACAGGGAGCTTTGGCTACACCTTC
CASSQDRTGSFGYTF
>TRBD1|TRBJ2-1|-|TRBV7-9
TGTGCCAGCAGCCCCGGGACAGGCATTAATGAGCAGTTCTTC
CASSPGTGINEQFF
>TRBD1|TRBJ1-4|few|TRBV30
TGTGCCTTGGGGTTCATCGGGACAGCGGATGAAAAACTGTTTTTT
CALGFIGTADEKLFF
>TRBD2|TRBJ2-7|-|TRBV7-8
TGTGCCAGCAGCCGTAGCGGGCGAAGCTCCTACGAGCAGTACTTC
CASSRSGRSSYEQYF
>TRBD2|TRBJ2-2|-|TRBV29-1
TGCAGCGTTGGAAAGACTAGCGGGGGGGGAAACACCGGGGAGCTGTTTTTT
CSVGKTSGGGNTGELFF
>-|TRBJ2-7|-|TRBV6-5
TGTGCCAGCAGAGGGGGAGGGCACCACGAGCAGTACTTC
CASRGGGHHEQYF
>-|TRBJ1-2|-|TRBV2
TGTGCCAGCAGGGGGGGGACGGGCTATGGCTACACCTTC
CASRGGTGYGYTF
>TRBD2|TRBJ2-3|-|TRBV5-1
TGCGCCAGCACCCTATTAGCGGGAGGGACAGCAGATACGCAGTATTTT
CASTLLAGGTADTQYF
>-|TRBJ1-1|-|TRBV6-4
TGTGCCAGCAGTCGCCTCGAGGGCACTGAAGCTTTCTTT
CASSRLEGTEAFF
>-|TRBJ2-7|-|TRBV5-1
TGCGCCAGCAGCTCGGATGGAACGGCAGGGTACGAGCAGTACTTC
CASSSDGTAGYEQYF
>-|TRBJ1-1|-|TRBV18
TGTGCCAGCTCACCACCGACGGGGGGATTTAGCACTGAAGCTTTCTTT
CASSPPTGGFSTEAFF
>TRBD2|TRBJ2-1|-|TRBV11-1
TGTGCCAGCAGCTTAAGAGGACTAGCGGCCACGAATGAGCAGTTCTTC
CASSLRGLAATNEQFF
>TRBD2|TRBJ2-5|-|TRBV4-3
TGCGCCAGCAGCCAAGCTACCGGACTAGCGGAAGGAGAGACCCAGTACTTC
CASSQATGLAEGETQYF
>-|TRBJ1-1|-|TRBV27
TGTGCCAGCAGTTTATCGAGGAACACTGAAGCTTTCTTT
CASSLSRNTEAFF
>-|TRBJ1-1|-|TRBV12-5
TGTGCCTCCCCGGGACAACTGAACACTGAAGCTTTCTTT
CASPGQLNTEAFF
>TRBD2|TRBJ2-3|-|TRBV2
TGTGCCAGCGGAAGAGGGACTAGCGGGAGTAGGGATACGCAGTATTTT
CASGRGTSGSRDTQYF
>-|TRBJ1-6|-|TRBV5-1
TGCGCCAGCAGCTATGGAGGCAGCAATTCACCCCTCCACTTT
CASSYGGSNSPLHF
>-|TRBJ1-3|-|TRBV30
TGTGCCTCCCCGGCGAGGCGTGGAAACACCATATATTTT
CASPARRGNTIYF
>-|TRBJ2-7|-|TRBV7-2
TGTGCCAGCAGCCTATCCCTCCAGGGGACCTACGAGCAGTACTTC
CASSLSLQGTYEQYF
>-|TRBJ2-5|few|TRBV13
TGTGCCAGCAGCTCCGACCCCAGGGCGGAGACCCAGTACTTC
CASSSDPRAETQYF
>TRBD1|TRBJ1-1|-|TRBV5-1
TGCGCCAGCAGCTACGGGACAGGGTGGACTGAAGCTTTCTTT
CASSYGTGWTEAFF
>-|TRBJ2-7|-|TRBV28
TGTGCCAGCAGTTTATTCGTTGGCGGAGGAGGTTCGGGGGAGCAGTACTTC
CASSLFVGGGGSGEQYF
>-|TRBJ2-6|-|TRBV2
TGTGCCAGCAGTGGGCAGTCTGGGGCCAACGTCCTGACTTTC
CASSGQSGANVLTF
>-|TRBJ1-2|-|TRBV19
TGTGCCAGTAGTATGGAGGGGACGAGTCGAGGCTACACCTTC
CASSMEGTSRGYTF
>TRBD1|TRBJ1-4|-|TRBV30
TGTGCCTGGCACGACAGGGAGGCCCTCAATGAAAAACTGTTTTTT
CAWHDREALNEKLFF
>TRBD2|TRBJ2-7|-|TRBV7-2
TGTGCCAGCAGCCTGCGACTAGCGGGTTGGTACGAGCAGTACTTC
CASSLRLAGWYEQYF
>TRBD1|TRBJ1-1|few|TRBV2
TGTGCCAGCAGTAGACAGGGGGAGAACACTGAAGCTTTCTTT
CASSRQGENTEAFF
>TRBD2|TRBJ2-1|-|TRBV27
TGTGCCAGCAGAGGACTAGCGTCTTACAATGAGCAGTTCTTC
CASRGLASYNEQFF
>TRBD2|TRBJ2-3|-|TRBV28
TGTGCCAGCAGTACCAGACTAGCGGGGGACCCGGATACGCAGTATTTT
CASSTRLAGDPDTQYF
>TRBD1|TRBJ1-1|once|TRBV18
TGTGCCAGCTCAACAGGGGTAGGCACTGAAGCTTTCTTT
CASSTGVGTEAFF
>TRBD2|TRBJ2-5|-|TRBV11-2
TGTGCCAGCAGCTTAGATAGCGGGGGGGGAAGAGAGACCCAGTACTTC
CASSLDSGGGRETQYF